The 19 T cell receptor beta chains in this list originate from one sample, sequenced in a study of blood T cell repertoires in COVID-19. Sequencing used immunoSEQ multiplex PCR; TCRdb keeps in-frame clones, though not all of them. The table records 250,000 to 300,000 clones, about 90% of them present only once. Sequencing was done on a sample of peripheral blood. These receptors came from a woman in her 70s with COVID-19, enrolled during active disease.

The chain carries TRBV28 and TRBJ1-5; D unclear. The V end lost 6 bases, the J end lost 0 bases, and 12 bases lay between the germline ends. Germline-derived CDR1 and CDR2 are MDHEN and SYDVKM. This CDR3 comprises 15 residues. The CDR3 nucleotides read TGTGCCAGCAGACACGACATGTATAGCAATCAGCCCCAGCATTTT. Translation: CASRHDMYSNQPQHF. The full variable domain, in which reference TRBV28 and TRBJ1-5 provide the parts outside the CDR3, is DVKVTQSSRYLVKRTGEKVFLECVQDMDHENMFWYRQDPGLGLRLIYFSYDVKMKEKGDIPEGYSVSREKKERFSLILESASTNQTSMYLCASRHDMYSNQPQHFGDGTRLSIL.

V usage is TRBV5-6 and J usage is TRBJ2-7, with D perhaps matching TRBD2 (5 bases). The V and J ends lost 4 bases and 2 bases respectively, with 7 bases between them. Germline lookup yields CDR1 SGHDT and CDR2 YYEEEE. The CDR3 has 12 residues. The CDR3 coding sequence is TGTGCCAGCAGCCGGGATGCCTACGAGCAGTACTTC. Residues: CASSRDAYEQYF.

The rearrangement joins TRBV19 to TRBJ1-4; D might be TRBD1 (6 bases). The CDR3 loop spans 12 amino acids. Deletions cut 3 bases from V and 13 bases from J, with 12 bases between. Germline V CDR1 and CDR2: LNHDA, SQIVND (reference sequence). CDR3 DNA: TGTGCCAGTAGTATCACGGACAGCGCACTGTTTTTT. Its translation: CASSITDSALFF.

The chain is built from TRBV5-1 and TRBJ1-2, with a weak D call TRBD1 (6 bases). Trimming left V 4 bases short and J 3 bases short, with 13 bases between. The germline CDR1 and CDR2 sequences are SGHRS and YFSETQ. The CDR3 is 14 amino acids. CDR3 in DNA: TGCGCCAGCAGCCCTCTGACAGGAGACTATGGCTACACCTTC. This translates into CASSPLTGDYGYTF.

The CDR3 nucleotides are TGTGCCAGCTCACCAAACAGCCCACAGCAAGAGACCCAGTACTTC. Translating it yields CASSPNSPQQETQYF. The V call is TRBV18, the J call TRBJ2-5, with unresolved D. The CDR3 consists of 15 residues. The V and J ends lost 2 bases and 2 bases respectively, with 12 bases between them. Germline V gene data show CDR1 as KGHSH and CDR2 as LQKENI.

The CDR3 sequence: CASSYESGTGGSFEQFF. In DNA, the CDR3 is TGTGCCAGCAGTTACGAGTCCGGGACAGGGGGATCGTTTGAGCAGTTCTTC. The chain joins TRBV6-2 or TRBV6-3 to TRBJ2-1, with 11 bases matching TRBD1. This CDR3 comprises 17 residues. Germline CDR1 MNHEY, CDR2 SVGEGT. Trimming removed 2 bases from V and 9 bases from J; junction bases left unmatched: 12.

This chain links TRBV5-5 with TRBJ1-1; D perhaps matches TRBD1 (5 bases). The CDR3 contains 15 residues. Germline V gives CDR1 SGHKS, CDR2 YYEKEE (reference sequence). Trimming left V 4 bases short and J 1 base short, with 14 bases between. CDR3 sequence: CASSPIDRANTEAFF. CDR3 DNA: TGTGCCAGCAGCCCAATAGACAGAGCGAACACTGAAGCTTTCTTT.

This clone came up once. The chain combines TRBV5-1 with TRBJ2-6; 10 nucleotides agree with TRBD1. This CDR3 comprises 18 residues. Trimming at V came to 4 bases and at J to 4 bases, leaving 11 bases not matched to a gene. Germline lookup yields CDR1 SGHRS and CDR2 YFSETQ. CDR3 residues: CASSPTGGSGSGANVLTF. The CDR3 DNA follows: TGCGCCAGCAGCCCGACAGGGGGCTCGGGGTCCGGGGCCAACGTCCTGACTTTC.

The chain recombines TRBV3-1 (or the pseudogene TRBV3-2) with TRBJ1-2; 10 positions agree with TRBD1. Germline-derived CDR1 and CDR2 are LGHDT and YNNKEL (reference sequence). The CDR3 covers 19 residues. With V trimmed by 4 bases and J by 2 bases, 16 bases remained unmatched. The CDR3 DNA is TGTGCCAGCAGCCGCATAAGGCCGGGACAGGGGATTCCCAACTATGGCTACACCTTC. Translated, it gives CASSRIRPGQGIPNYGYTF.

This clone was seen only once. The chain combines TRBV9 with TRBJ2-1, with 9 bases lining up with TRBD2. Trimming at V came to 3 bases and at J to 4 bases, leaving 5 bases not matched to a gene. CDR3 length: 15 amino acids. Germline loops: CDR1 SGDLS, CDR2 YYNGEE. The CDR3 coding sequence is TGTGCCAGCAGCGAGACTAGCGGCCTTTACAATGAGCAGTTCTTC. Amino acid sequence: CASSETSGLYNEQFF.

The V call is TRBV14, the J call TRBJ2-3, with a tentative D call TRBD1 (5 bases). The V gene's germline CDR1 is SGHDN and CDR2 FVKESK. The V end lost 2 bases, the J end lost 2 bases, and 20 bases lay between the germline ends. The CDR3 is made up of 18 amino acids. This CDR3 is CASSQKLGRFGATDTQYF. CDR3 sequence (DNA): TGTGCCAGCAGCCAAAAATTAGGGCGGTTTGGGGCCACAGATACGCAGTATTTT.

The J gene is TRBJ1-4, the V gene TRBV5-1, with 7 positions matching TRBD1. CDR3 length: 15 amino acids. Germline CDR1 and CDR2: SGHRS and YFSETQ. V trimming: 4 bases; J trimming: 8 bases; junction bases outside the gene matches: 11. CDR3 DNA sequence: TGCGCCAGCAGCCCCTATACAGGGGTCGAGGAAAAACTGTTTTTT. Protein product: CASSPYTGVEEKLFF.

Comment on this clone: The junction differs from germline at one of its ends, possibly a read error. The gene calls are TRBV7-2 and TRBJ2-1; tentatively, D is TRBD2 (6 bases). The length of the CDR3 is 13 residues. Germline values: CDR1 SGHTA, CDR2 FQGNSA. The CDR3 nucleotides are TGTGCCAGCAGCTCCCAATTGGCGGGACGGAAACTCTTC. This gives the protein CASSSQLAGRKLF.

This clone was observed once. The chain links TRBV18 to TRBJ1-2, with 9 nucleotides matching TRBD1. Germline V gene data show CDR1 as KGHSH and CDR2 as LQKENI. V trimming: 3 bases; J trimming: 4 bases; junction bases outside the gene matches: 3. The CDR3 has 14 amino acids. Written as DNA, the CDR3 is TGTGCCAGCTCACCCCCGACAGGGGGCTATGGCTACACCTTC. Protein sequence: CASSPPTGGYGYTF.

The rearrangement uses TRBV4-1 and TRBJ2-5, with TRBD2 identical over 10 bases. The CDR3 sequence is 16 residues long. CDR1 MGHRA and CDR2 YSYEKL come from the germline V gene. With V trimmed by 4 bases and J by 5 bases, 10 bases remained unmatched. CDR3 amino acids: CASSRTSGPPPETQYF. CDR3 in DNA: TGCGCCAGCAGCCGGACTAGCGGTCCTCCTCCGGAGACCCAGTACTTC.

The chain carries TRBV28 and TRBJ2-7; weak D call: TRBD1 (5 bases). With 8 bases removed from V and 5 bases from J, the gap between germline ends came to 10 bases. CDR3 size: 11 residues. Looked up from germline, CDR1 is MDHEN and CDR2 is SYDVKM. The CDR3 DNA reads TGTGCCAGCCGTGGGGCCGACGAGCAGTACTTC. Protein sequence: CASRGADEQYF.

The chain carries TRBV7-2 and TRBJ2-7; possibly TRBD1 for D (6 bases). The CDR3 runs 13 residues. V was trimmed by 5 bases and J by 10 bases, leaving 18 bases between them. The germline V gene has CDR1 SGHTA and CDR2 FQGNSA. The CDR3 protein is CASSQGAGVEQYF. The CDR3 DNA is TGTGCCAGCAGCCAAGGAGCAGGGGTTGAACAGTACTTC. Looking up the rest from reference TRBV7-2 and TRBJ2-7 gives the full variable domain: GAGVSQSPSNKVTEKGKDVELRCDPISGHTALYWYRQSLGQGLEFLIYFQGNSAPDKSGLPSDRFSAERTGGSVSTLTIQRTQQEDSAVYLCASSQGAGVEQYFGPGTRLTVT.

The genes are TRBV7-9 and TRBJ2-5; 7 bases are shared with TRBD1. The germline CDR1 and CDR2 sequences are SEHNR and FQNEAQ (reference sequence). V dropped 0 bases and J dropped 3; count of bases not matched to a gene: 4. The CDR3 runs 15 residues. As DNA, the CDR3 is TGTGCCAGCAGCTTAGCCGGGACAGAGGAAGAGACCCAGTACTTC. It is translated as CASSLAGTEEETQYF. The complete variable domain, with remaining parts taken from reference TRBV7-9 and TRBJ2-5, reads DTGVSQNPRHKITKRGQNVTFRCDPISEHNRLYWYRQTLGQGPEFLTYFQNEAQLEKSRLLSDRFSAERPKGSFSTLEIQRTEQGDSAMYLCASSLAGTEEETQYFGPGTRLLVL.

The rearrangement joins TRBV9 to TRBJ2-3, with a possible D match to TRBD2 (5 bases). The CDR3 loop spans 13 amino acids. Germline CDR1 SGDLS, CDR2 YYNGEE. Trimming cost V 2 bases and J 2 bases, with 6 bases left between them. CDR3 in amino acids: CASSVDYTDTQYF. The CDR3 DNA reads TGTGCCAGCAGCGTCGACTACACAGATACGCAGTATTTT.